This passage covers 8 T cell receptor beta chains from one sample sequenced in a study of T cell repertoires in cytomegalovirus infection. TCRdb re-called the reads with MiXCR, one entry per CDR3 protein. This table holds approximately 260,000 distinct CDR3 sequences, under 25% found once. Their antigens are not known. The material sequenced was cultured PBMCs, taken from culture after CMV antigen stimulation. The receptors shown here come from a human donor in good health (CMV status not recorded). Some clones in this sample may be carry-over from other donors' samples.

The chain is built from TRBV4-1 and TRBJ2-2; D gene unclear. The CDR3 extends over 16 amino acids. The V gene's germline CDR1 is MGHRA and CDR2 YSYEKL. The V end was cut by 0 bases, the J end by 3 bases, with 11 bases between. The CDR3 here is CASSQEERMDTGELFF. CDR3 coding DNA: TGCGCCAGCAGCCAAGAAGAACGGATGGACACCGGGGAGCTGTTTTTT.

This clonotype occurred a few times. The chain uses TRBV20-1 and TRBJ1-6, with TRBD1 matching 7 bases. The CDR3 covers 15 residues. After removal of 6 bases from V and 6 bases from J, the junction contained 11 bases not matched to a gene. CDR1 and CDR2 (germline): DFQATT, SNEGSKA (reference sequence). CDR3 sequence: CSATDRVRRNSPLHF. DNA of the CDR3: TGCAGTGCAACCGACAGGGTGAGACGTAATTCACCCCTCCACTTT.

The chain employs TRBV6-2 or TRBV6-3 and TRBJ1-2; D ambiguous. Germline V lookup: CDR1 MNHEY, CDR2 SVGEGT. Trimming left V 6 bases short and J 4 bases short, with 3 bases between. CDR3 length equals 10 residues. The chain's CDR3 is CASRSYGYTF. Here the CDR3 DNA reads TGTGCCAGCAGGAGCTATGGCTACACCTTC.

The genes are TRBV7-4 and TRBJ1-1; D not resolved. Germline CDR1 SGHVT, CDR2 SQSDAQ. This CDR3 spans 12 amino acids. The V end was cut by 1 base, the J end by 7 bases, with 7 bases between. The CDR3 is CASSLVSDEAFF. The CDR3 region has the DNA TGTGCCAGCAGCTTAGTTTCAGATGAAGCTTTCTTT.

This clonotype was seen ten or more times. This chain connects TRBV6-5 to TRBJ2-7, with 10 positions matching TRBD1. The CDR3 has 16 residues. Germline-derived CDR1 and CDR2 are MNHEY and SVGAGI. J was trimmed by 0 bases and V by 5 bases; bases with no gene match: 7. The CDR3 protein is CASSAGTGDSSYEQYV. The CDR3 DNA reads TGTGCCAGCAGTGCCGGGACAGGGGATAGCTCCTACGAGCAGTACGTC.

This clonotype turned up a few times. V gene TRBV7-6 combines with J gene TRBJ1-3, with a tentative D call TRBD1 (6 bases). The CDR3 has 15 amino acids. Germline loops: CDR1 SGHVS, CDR2 FNYEAQ. Trimming shortened V by 5 bases and J by 0 bases, and 11 bases separated the two germline ends. The CDR3 nucleotides are TGTGCCAGCAGCGCGACGGGACACTCTGGAAACACCATATATTTT. This encodes CASSATGHSGNTIYF.

The chain recombines TRBV15 with TRBJ1-1, with 7 bases identical to TRBD1. CDR3 size: 15 residues. Trimming removed 1 base from V and 8 bases from J; junction bases left unmatched: 10. CDR1 is LNHNV, CDR2 YYDKDF, per germline (reference sequence). CDR3 protein: CATSRADMPGQEAFF. In DNA form, the CDR3 reads TGTGCCACCAGCAGAGCAGATATGCCGGGACAGGAAGCTTTCTTT.

The V and J genes are TRBV6-5 and TRBJ1-1, with 8 bases lining up with TRBD1. CDR3 length equals 14 residues. Germline CDR1 reads MNHEY; CDR2 reads SVGAGI. With V trimmed by 6 bases and J by 4 bases, 7 bases remained unmatched. CDR3 residues: CASRKTGGSTEAFF. For the CDR3, the DNA is TGTGCCAGCAGAAAAACAGGGGGATCCACTGAAGCTTTCTTT.